This T cell receptor (beta chain) is from a study of cytomegalovirus exposure and HLA in healthy donors. Both 60 Vbeta primers and 13 Jbeta primers went into the PCR. Here immunoSEQ multiplex PCR was the method, and the copy in TCRdb shows in-frame clones only, minus some. The table has roughly 140,000 clones, approximately 80% seen once; the top ten hold 4.5% to 6.5%. CDR3 length equals 15 residues. Per germline, CDR1 KGHSH and CDR2 LQKENI. V was clipped by 1 base and J by 7 bases; unmatched bases: 7. J is TRBJ2-7 and V is TRBV18, with 10 bases that match TRBD1. The sequenced sample consisted of PBMCs. This sequence was found in a male donor in good health and CMV-seronegative. CDR3 bases: TGTGCCAGCTCACCACTCCCTGGGACAGGGGAAGAGCAGTACTTC. Translating gives CASSPLPGTGEEQYF.